Each of the 28 T cell receptor beta chains below was sequenced from the same sample in a study of OX40 agonist ivuxolimab in advanced cancers. Receptors were amplified or captured by the immunoSEQ multiplex PCR assay. Entries here come from immuneACCESS through TCRdb and include only in-frame sequences with V and J called. Some clones fail to appear in such tables; in the studies checked, an unresolved V gene covers under half of the shortfall, and the cause of the remainder is unknown. The sample records over 20,000 clones, approximately 85% of which are singletons. The ten largest clones capture around 32% of the sample. The sequencing used CD4+ or CD8+ T cells sorted from blood, collected in a trial of the OX40 agonist ivuxolimab. The origin of the receptors is an adult with an advanced solid tumor such as melanoma, head and neck, liver or kidney cancer.

The table lists this clone with a count of one. The CDR3 loop is CASRTFTGVRVGYTF. Here the CDR3 DNA reads TGTGCCAGCCGAACCTTTACGGGGGTTAGAGTCGGCTACACCTTC. The genes are TRBV27 and TRBJ1-2, with D possibly TRBD1 on 5 matching bases. The V and J ends lost 8 bases and 8 bases respectively, with 24 bases between them. Germline loops: CDR1 MNHEY, CDR2 SMNVEV (reference sequence). The CDR3 is made up of 15 amino acids.

V usage is TRBV27 and J usage is TRBJ2-3, with a tentative D call TRBD2 (6 bases). The V gene's germline CDR1 is MNHEY and CDR2 SMNVEV (reference sequence). Trimming stripped 1 base from V and 2 bases from J, with 28 bases between. This CDR3 spans 21 amino acids. This CDR3 reads CASSLLPPTLSGTPYTDTQYF. CDR3 nucleotide sequence: TGTGCCAGCAGTTTATTGCCCCCAACTTTATCCGGGACTCCTTACACAGATACGCAGTATTTT.

V is TRBV5-6 and J is TRBJ2-7; a weak D match, TRBD1 (6 bases). The CDR3 has 14 amino acids. Germline V CDR1 and CDR2: SGHDT, YYEEEE. With 4 bases removed from V and 3 bases from J, the gap between germline ends came to 14 bases. The CDR3 sequence: CASSEQGKDYEQYF. CDR3 sequence (DNA): TGTGCCAGCAGCGAACAGGGTAAAGACTACGAGCAGTACTTC.

The V call is TRBV4-3, the J call TRBJ2-3; TRBD1 aligns across 10 bases. This CDR3 spans 15 amino acids. V lost 4 bases and J lost 6; bases outside the gene matches: 7. Germline loops: CDR1 LGHNA, CDR2 YSLEER. The CDR3 spells CASSLDRGKYDTQYF. Here the CDR3 DNA reads TGCGCCAGCAGCCTGGACAGGGGGAAGTATGATACGCAGTATTTT.

This rearrangement joins TRBV14 to TRBJ1-2, with a tentative D call TRBD1 (5 bases). The CDR3 has 14 residues. CDR1 SGHDN and CDR2 FVKESK come from the germline V gene. Between the trimmed V and J ends, which lost 1 base and 3 bases, there was a span of 9 bases. This chain's CDR3 is CASSQAGTHYGYTF. The CDR3 nucleotides read TGTGCCAGCAGCCAAGCCGGGACTCACTATGGCTACACCTTC.

The rearrangement joins TRBV9 to TRBJ2-2, with D tentatively TRBD2 (6 bases). The V end was cut by 0 bases, the J end by 5 bases, with 11 bases between. This CDR3 contains 15 residues. Germline CDR1 SGDLS, CDR2 YYNGEE. The CDR3 reads CASSVDGGGTGELFF. CDR3 sequence (DNA): TGTGCCAGCAGCGTAGATGGGGGAGGTACCGGGGAGCTGTTTTTT.

The chain employs TRBV6-5 and TRBJ1-5; D unresolved. Deletions cut 5 bases from V and 0 bases from J, with 5 bases between. Germline V gene data show CDR1 as MNHEY and CDR2 as SVGAGI. This CDR3 contains 13 residues. The CDR3 region is CASSDVSNQPQHF. CDR3 bases: TGTGCCAGCAGTGATGTTAGCAATCAGCCCCAGCATTTT.

The chain employs TRBV19 and TRBJ2-7; the D call may be TRBD1 or TRBD2 (6 bases each). The CDR3 is 13 residues long. CDR1 is LNHDA, CDR2 SQIVND, per germline (reference sequence). V lost 5 bases to trimming and J lost 2 bases, with 10 bases between them. CDR3 in amino acids: CASSVGGTYEQYF. The CDR3, as DNA: TGTGCCAGTAGTGTAGGGGGGACCTACGAGCAGTACTTC.

This clone was counted only a few times. The chain links TRBV10-2 to TRBJ2-1, with 11 bases matching TRBD1. Germline V gene lookup returns CDR1 WSHSY and CDR2 SAAADI. Trimming at V came to 7 bases and at J to 5 bases, leaving 4 bases not matched to a gene. The CDR3 has 14 amino acids. Written as DNA, the CDR3 is TGCGCCAGCATGGGGACAGGGGGTGACAATGAGCAGTTCTTC. This codes for CASMGTGGDNEQFF.

J is TRBJ2-3 and V is TRBV29-1; either TRBD1 or TRBD2 may supply D (5 bases each). This CDR3 spans 14 amino acids. V was cut by 6 bases and J by 4 bases, with 17 bases left in between. The germline V gene has CDR1 SQVTM and CDR2 ANQGSEA. This chain's CDR3 is CSVDGTAMADTQYF. The CDR3 DNA sequence: TGCAGCGTCGATGGGACCGCGATGGCAGATACGCAGTATTTT.

V gene TRBV2 combines with J gene TRBJ2-7, with 12 bases lining up with TRBD1. In germline, CDR1 is SNHLY, CDR2 FYNNEI. This CDR3 is 12 amino acids long. The J segment lost 5 bases and the V segment lost 11 bases, leaving 4 bases of the junction unmatched. The CDR3 sequence is CARDRGLNEQYF. In DNA, the CDR3 is TGTGCCCGGGACAGGGGGCTCAACGAGCAGTACTTC.

The rearrangement uses TRBV27 and TRBJ1-5; tentative D call: TRBD1 (6 bases). Trimming removed 3 bases from V and 1 base from J, with 7 bases in between. The CDR3 is 14 amino acids. Looked up from germline, CDR1 is MNHEY and CDR2 is SMNVEV (reference sequence). CDR3 amino acids: CASSLRGSNQPQHF. As DNA, the CDR3 is TGTGCCAGCAGTTTGAGGGGGAGCAATCAGCCCCAGCATTTT.

This clone was counted only a few times. The genes are TRBV4-1 and TRBJ2-7; D call uncertain. This CDR3 has 15 residues. Trimming shortened V by 1 base and J by 0 bases, and 10 bases separated the two germline ends. Per the germline V gene, CDR1 is MGHRA and CDR2 is YSYEKL. The CDR3 sequence is CASSQGQGYSYEQYF. The CDR3 nucleotides are TGCGCCAGCAGCCAAGGTCAAGGGTACTCCTACGAGCAGTACTTC.

This clone is medium-sized. The chain combines TRBV9 with TRBJ2-2; the D gene is possibly TRBD2 (5 bases). Germline V gene lookup returns CDR1 SGDLS and CDR2 YYNGEE. The CDR3 is 16 amino acids. The V gene lost 0 bases and the J gene lost 7 bases, with 16 bases spanning the gap. CDR3 DNA: TGTGCCAGCAGCGTAGAGGTTTTAGCGTTCGGCGGGGAGCTGTTTTTT. It encodes CASSVEVLAFGGELFF.

The chain has TRBV7-6 and TRBJ2-1, with unresolved D. CDR3 length: 12 amino acids. In germline, CDR1 is SGHVS, CDR2 FNYEAQ. Trimming cost V 5 bases and J 7 bases, with 9 bases left between them. CDR3 residues: CASSRHRNEQFF. CDR3 bases: TGTGCCAGCAGCCGCCATAGGAATGAGCAGTTCTTC. The full variable domain, with the rest looked up from reference TRBV7-6 and TRBJ2-1, is GAGVSQSPRYKVTKRGQDVALRCDPISGHVSLYWYRQALGQGPEFLTYFNYEAQQDKSGLPNDRFSAERPEGSISTLTIQRTEQRDSAMYRCASSRHRNEQFFGPGTRLTVL.

V is TRBV27 and J is TRBJ1-1, with 8 bases aligning to TRBD1. J gave up 4 bases and V 3 bases, and 1 base lay outside the gene matches. In germline, CDR1 is MNHEY, CDR2 SMNVEV (reference sequence). The CDR3 runs to 13 residues. CDR3: CASSFDRGTEAFF. In nucleotides, the CDR3 is TGTGCCAGCAGTTTTGACAGGGGCACTGAAGCTTTCTTT.

This clone showed up just once. The J gene is TRBJ2-5, the V gene TRBV4-1; no clear D. The CDR3 runs to 13 residues. V lost 1 base and J 3 bases, leaving 6 bases between the germline ends. Looked up from germline, CDR1 is MGHRA and CDR2 is YSYEKL. The CDR3 sequence is CASSQGLEETQYF. The CDR3 DNA reads as TGCGCCAGCAGCCAAGGGCTAGAAGAGACCCAGTACTTC.

This chain's CDR3 is CAISAAPGQNTDTQYF. The CDR3, as DNA: TGTGCCATCAGTGCTGCCCCGGGACAAAACACAGATACGCAGTATTTT. The J gene is TRBJ2-3, the V gene TRBV10-3; maybe TRBD1 (6 bases). Per germline, CDR1 ENHRY and CDR2 SYGVKD. The CDR3 extends over 16 amino acids. Trimming pared 4 bases from V and 2 bases from J, leaving 16 bases between.

The genes are TRBV27 and TRBJ2-1, with D hard to call. Germline CDR1 and CDR2: MNHEY and SMNVEV (reference sequence). V was trimmed by 0 bases and J by 6 bases, leaving 6 bases between them. There are 13 residues in the CDR3. For the CDR3, the DNA is TGTGCCAGCAGTTTATCTCTAGGCAATGAGCAGTTCTTC. As protein: CASSLSLGNEQFF.

To note about this clone: Other DNA sequences in the sample encode the same CDR3. This rearrangement joins TRBV2 to TRBJ2-3; TRBD2 matches 12 bases. V was pared by 2 bases and J by 5 bases, with 14 bases of the junction left unmatched. The CDR3 is made up of 19 amino acids. Per the germline V gene, CDR1 is SNHLY and CDR2 is FYNNEI. This CDR3 reads CASSESPGPSGGAGDTQYF. CDR3 nucleotide sequence: TGTGCCAGCAGTGAATCCCCCGGACCTAGCGGGGGGGCGGGAGATACGCAGTATTTT.

The chain employs TRBV18 and TRBJ2-7; 9 nucleotides agree with TRBD1. The J segment lost 1 base and the V segment lost 3 bases, leaving 1 base of the junction unmatched. The germline V gene has CDR1 KGHSH and CDR2 LQKENI. This CDR3 contains 14 residues. The CDR3: CASSPGQGSYEQYF. The CDR3, as DNA: TGTGCCAGCTCACCCGGACAGGGGTCCTACGAGCAGTACTTC.

By share, this clone counts as medium-sized. The rearrangement uses TRBV11-2 and TRBJ1-2; 7 bases align to TRBD1. This CDR3 has 14 residues. Unmatched junction bases numbered 5, after V lost 5 bases and J lost 2 bases. The germline CDR1 and CDR2 sequences are SGHAT and FQNNGV. DNA of the CDR3: TGTGCCAGCAGCCGCACGGGACAGAACTATGGCTACACCTTC. This encodes CASSRTGQNYGYTF. Full variable domain (remainder filled in from reference TRBV11-2 and TRBJ1-2): EAGVAQSPRYKIIEKRQSVAFWCNPISGHATLYWYQQILGQGPKLLIQFQNNGVVDDSQLPKDRFSAERLKGVDSTLKIQPAKLEDSAVYLCASSRTGQNYGYTFGSGTRLTVV.

The chain links TRBV18 to TRBJ1-3, with 10 positions matching TRBD1. Germline lookup yields CDR1 KGHSH and CDR2 LQKENI. The V gene end was trimmed by 4 bases and the J gene end by 0 bases; junction bases not matched to a gene: 3. The CDR3 runs to 16 residues. CDR3 loop: CASSRGTGASGNTIYF. CDR3 nucleotide sequence: TGTGCCAGCTCACGTGGGACAGGGGCCTCTGGAAACACCATATATTTT.

This rearrangement joins TRBV6-5 to TRBJ2-1; D remains ambiguous. This CDR3 is built from 14 residues. V was cut by 4 bases and J by 0 bases, with 7 bases left in between. Germline V lookup: CDR1 MNHEY, CDR2 SVGAGI. CDR3 sequence reads: CASSSHTSYNEQFF. The CDR3 nucleotides read TGTGCCAGCAGTTCCCACACCTCCTACAATGAGCAGTTCTTC.

V and J are TRBV7-9 and TRBJ2-3; 10 bases are shared with TRBD1. V was pared by 5 bases and J by 6 bases, with 11 bases of the junction left unmatched. Looked up from germline, CDR1 is SEHNR and CDR2 is FQNEAQ (reference sequence). This CDR3 spans 16 amino acids. The CDR3 loop reads CASSATTGGHSDTQYF. The CDR3 nucleotides are TGTGCCAGCAGCGCAACGACAGGGGGCCACTCCGATACGCAGTATTTT. The full variable domain, rest sourced from reference TRBV7-9 and TRBJ2-3, is DTGVSQNPRHKITKRGQNVTFRCDPISEHNRLYWYRQTLGQGPEFLTYFQNEAQLEKSRLLSDRFSAERPKGSFSTLEIQRTEQGDSAMYLCASSATTGGHSDTQYFGPGTRLTVL.

V usage is TRBV4-1 and J usage is TRBJ2-1, with D perhaps being TRBD1 or TRBD2 (6 bases each). CDR1 and CDR2 from the germline V gene are MGHRA and YSYEKL. The CDR3 length is 12 residues. V was trimmed by 2 bases and J by 12 bases, leaving 11 bases between them. The CDR3 DNA reads TGCGCCAGCAGCCAACAACAGGGAGGGCAGTTCTTC. Its translation is CASSQQQGGQFF.

The chain combines TRBV5-5 with TRBJ1-5, with TRBD1 matching 7 bases. This CDR3 is 14 amino acids long. The V gene's germline CDR1 is SGHKS and CDR2 YYEKEE (reference sequence). V shed 1 base, J shed 4 bases, and the junction held 2 bases outside the gene matches. The CDR3 is CASSLWDSNQPQHF. CDR3 nucleotides: TGTGCCAGCAGCTTGTGGGACAGTAATCAGCCCCAGCATTTT.

The rearrangement joins TRBV11-2 to TRBJ1-1, with TRBD1 matching over 7 bases. The CDR3 is 15 amino acids. Per the germline V gene, CDR1 is SGHAT and CDR2 is FQNNGV. Trimming took 2 bases from V and 0 from J; bases not matched to a gene: 3. The CDR3 DNA sequence: TGTGCCAGCAGCTTACTGGGACAGATGAACACTGAAGCTTTCTTT. Protein: CASSLLGQMNTEAFF.